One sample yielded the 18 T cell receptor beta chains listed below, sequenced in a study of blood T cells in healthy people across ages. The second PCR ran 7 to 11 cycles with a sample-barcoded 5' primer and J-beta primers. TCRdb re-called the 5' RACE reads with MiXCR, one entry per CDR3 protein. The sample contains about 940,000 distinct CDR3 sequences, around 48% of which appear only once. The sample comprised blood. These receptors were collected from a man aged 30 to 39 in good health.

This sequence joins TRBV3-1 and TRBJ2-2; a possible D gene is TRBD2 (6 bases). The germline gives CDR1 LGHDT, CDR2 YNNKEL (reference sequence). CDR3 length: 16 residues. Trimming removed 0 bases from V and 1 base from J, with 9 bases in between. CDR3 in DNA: TGTGCCAGCAGCCAAGAAGTAGCGGAGAACACCGGGGAGCTGTTTTTT. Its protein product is CASSQEVAENTGELFF.

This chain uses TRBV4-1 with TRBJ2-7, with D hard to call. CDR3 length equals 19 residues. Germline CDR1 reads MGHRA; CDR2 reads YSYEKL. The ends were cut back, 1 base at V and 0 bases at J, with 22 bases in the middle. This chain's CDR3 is CASSQVLRMGTRSSYEQYF. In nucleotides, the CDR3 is TGCGCCAGCAGCCAAGTCCTGCGGATGGGAACGAGAAGCTCCTACGAGCAGTACTTC.

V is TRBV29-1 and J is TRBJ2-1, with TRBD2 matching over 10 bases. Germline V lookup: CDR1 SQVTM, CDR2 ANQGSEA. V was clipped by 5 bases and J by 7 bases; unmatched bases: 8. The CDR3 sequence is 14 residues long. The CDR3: CSVSQRGGRNEQFF. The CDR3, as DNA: TGCAGCGTTTCACAGCGGGGGGGCCGGAATGAGCAGTTCTTC.

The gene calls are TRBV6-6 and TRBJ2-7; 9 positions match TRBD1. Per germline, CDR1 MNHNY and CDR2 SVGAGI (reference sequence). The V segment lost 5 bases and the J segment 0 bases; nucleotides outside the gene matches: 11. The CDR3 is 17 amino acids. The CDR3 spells CASSIMDRGSFSYEQYF. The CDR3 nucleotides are TGTGCCAGCAGTATTATGGACAGGGGCTCCTTCTCCTACGAGCAGTACTTC.

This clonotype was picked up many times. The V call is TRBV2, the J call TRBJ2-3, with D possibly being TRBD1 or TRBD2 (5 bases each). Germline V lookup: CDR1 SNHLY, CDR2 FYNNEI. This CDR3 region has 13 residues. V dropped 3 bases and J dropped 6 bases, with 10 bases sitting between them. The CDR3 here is CASSDGTGDTQYF. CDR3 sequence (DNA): TGTGCCAGCAGTGATGGGACCGGGGATACGCAGTATTTT.

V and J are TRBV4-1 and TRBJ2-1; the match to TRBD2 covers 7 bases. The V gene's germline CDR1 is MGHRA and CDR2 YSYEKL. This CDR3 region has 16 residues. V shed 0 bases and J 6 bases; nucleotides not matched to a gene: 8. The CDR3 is CASSQDTSGEINEQFF. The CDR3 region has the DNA TGCGCCAGCAGCCAAGATACCAGCGGGGAAATCAATGAGCAGTTCTTC.

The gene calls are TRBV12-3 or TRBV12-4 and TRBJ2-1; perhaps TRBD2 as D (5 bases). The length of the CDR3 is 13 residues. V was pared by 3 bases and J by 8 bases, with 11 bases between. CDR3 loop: CASSFAGADEQFF. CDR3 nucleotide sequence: TGTGCCAGCAGTTTTGCAGGAGCGGATGAGCAGTTCTTC.

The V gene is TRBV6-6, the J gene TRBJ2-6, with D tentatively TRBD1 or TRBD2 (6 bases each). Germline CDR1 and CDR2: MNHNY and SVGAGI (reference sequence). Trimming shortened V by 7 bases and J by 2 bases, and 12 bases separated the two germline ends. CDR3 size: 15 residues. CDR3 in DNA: TGTGCCAGCATCTCCGGGGGCCCTGGGGCCAACGTCCTGACTTTC. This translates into CASISGGPGANVLTF.

CDR3 bases: TGCAGCGTTGAAGATCGCAGACAGGGATCTGGAAACACCATATATTTT. As protein: CSVEDRRQGSGNTIYF. The genes are TRBV29-1 and TRBJ1-3; 7 bases match TRBD1. The CDR3 contains 16 residues. Germline CDR1 SQVTM, CDR2 ANQGSEA. The V and J ends lost 0 bases and 1 base, in that order; junction bases with no gene match: 6. Filled out from reference TRBV29-1 and TRBJ1-3, the complete variable domain reads SAVISQKPSRDICQRGTSLTIQCQVDSQVTMMFWYRQQPGQSLTLIATANQGSEATYESGFVIDKFPISRPNLTFSTLTVSNMSPEDSSIYLCSVEDRRQGSGNTIYFGEGSWLTVV.

CDR3 coding DNA: TGCGCCAGCAGCCCCGGGACAGATATAAGAGAGCAGTTCTTC. Translation gives CASSPGTDIREQFF. The genes are TRBV5-1 and TRBJ2-1, with 7 bases that match TRBD1. The CDR3 sequence is 14 residues long. V shed 4 bases, J shed 10 bases, and the junction held 11 bases outside the gene matches. Germline values: CDR1 SGHRS, CDR2 YFSETQ.

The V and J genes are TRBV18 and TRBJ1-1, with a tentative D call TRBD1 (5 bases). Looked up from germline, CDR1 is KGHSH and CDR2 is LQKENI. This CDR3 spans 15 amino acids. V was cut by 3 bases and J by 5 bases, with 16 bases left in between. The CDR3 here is CASSPVDGGTTEAFF. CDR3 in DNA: TGTGCCAGCTCACCCGTCGACGGGGGGACGACTGAAGCTTTCTTT.

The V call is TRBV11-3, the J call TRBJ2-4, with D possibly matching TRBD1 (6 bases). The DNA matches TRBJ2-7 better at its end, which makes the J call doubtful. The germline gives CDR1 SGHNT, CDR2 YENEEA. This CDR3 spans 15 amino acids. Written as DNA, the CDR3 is TGTGCCAGCAGCTTAGGGTCTGGGGACACCTACGAGCAGTACTTC. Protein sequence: CASSLGSGDTYEQYF.

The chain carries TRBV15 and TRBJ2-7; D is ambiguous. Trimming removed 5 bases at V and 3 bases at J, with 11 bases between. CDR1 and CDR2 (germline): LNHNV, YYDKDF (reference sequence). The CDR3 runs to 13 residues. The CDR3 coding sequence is TGTGCCACCAGCCGGTCTGTTGGCTACGAGCAGTACTTC. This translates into CATSRSVGYEQYF.

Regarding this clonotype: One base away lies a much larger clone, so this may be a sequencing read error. DNA for the CDR3: TGTGCCAGCAGCCAAGCCCCCCTAGCGGGGGGCAACAATGAGCAGTACTTC. It yields the protein CASSQAPLAGGNNEQYF. The chain joins TRBV4-2 to TRBJ2-1, with TRBD2 matching 11 bases. The better agreement between TRBJ2-7 and the DNA end casts doubt on the J call. The CDR3 length is 17 residues. Germline CDR1 and CDR2: LGHNA and YNFKEQ.

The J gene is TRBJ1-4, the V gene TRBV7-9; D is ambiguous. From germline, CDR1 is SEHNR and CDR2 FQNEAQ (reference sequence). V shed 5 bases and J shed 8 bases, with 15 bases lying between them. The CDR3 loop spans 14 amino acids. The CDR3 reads CASSRATPAEKLFF. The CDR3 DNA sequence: TGTGCCAGCAGCCGGGCCACCCCGGCCGAAAAACTGTTTTTT.

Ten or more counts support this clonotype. CDR3 DNA: TGCGCCAGCAGCTTGGTACTAGCGGGGAGAAACAATGAGCAGTTCTTC. Translation gives CASSLVLAGRNNEQFF. V and J are TRBV5-1 and TRBJ2-1, with 10 bases matching TRBD2. The CDR3 is 16 amino acids. Germline V gives CDR1 SGHRS, CDR2 YFSETQ. V was clipped by 0 bases and J by 5 bases; unmatched bases: 5.

CDR3 DNA: TGTGCCAGCAGCGTCGCGGGACTAGGGGCTACCGGGGAGCTGTTTTTT. This gives the protein CASSVAGLGATGELFF. The chain links TRBV9 to TRBJ2-2, with 8 bases that match TRBD2. Trimming took 2 bases from V and 5 from J; bases not matched to a gene: 8. Germline V gene sequence: CDR1 SGDLS, CDR2 YYNGEE. The CDR3 totals 16 residues.

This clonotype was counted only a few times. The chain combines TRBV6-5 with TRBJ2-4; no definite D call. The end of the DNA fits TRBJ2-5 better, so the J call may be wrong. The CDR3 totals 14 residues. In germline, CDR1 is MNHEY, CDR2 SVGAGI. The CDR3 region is CASSYRGIQETQYF. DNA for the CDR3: TGTGCCAGCAGTTACAGAGGAATCCAAGAGACCCAGTACTTC.